This TCR beta chain emerged from a study of cytomegalovirus exposure and HLA in healthy donors. PCR used 60 Vbeta primers and 13 Jbeta primers. Clones were read by immunoSEQ multiplex PCR, and TCRdb kept only the in-frame ones, dropping some. Of 75,000 to 90,000 clones in the sample, 70% to 80% were seen once. The CDR3 has 15 residues. Germline V lookup: CDR1 MGHDK, CDR2 SYGVNS. V lost 3 bases and J 7 bases, leaving 16 bases between the germline ends. The sequencing sample was made of PBMCs. V and J are TRBV25-1 and TRBJ2-1, with D possibly being TRBD1 (6 bases). This receptor was obtained from a human donor in good health. CDR3 residues: CASSDWAGVRNEQFF. CDR3 nucleotides: TGTGCCAGCAGTGACTGGGCAGGGGTTAGGAATGAGCAGTTCTTC.